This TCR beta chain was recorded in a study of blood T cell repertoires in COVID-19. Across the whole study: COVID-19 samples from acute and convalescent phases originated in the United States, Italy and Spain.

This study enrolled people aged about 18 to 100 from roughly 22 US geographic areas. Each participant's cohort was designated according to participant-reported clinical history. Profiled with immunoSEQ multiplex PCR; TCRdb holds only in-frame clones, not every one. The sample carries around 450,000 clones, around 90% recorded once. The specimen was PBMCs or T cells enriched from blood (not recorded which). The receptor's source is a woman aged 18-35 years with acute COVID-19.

CDR3 region: CASSPPQGPSYNEQFF. In DNA form, the CDR3 reads TGTGCCAGCAGCCCCCCGCAGGGGCCCTCCTACAATGAGCAGTTCTTC. The gene calls are TRBV7-9 and TRBJ2-1; possibly TRBD1 for D (6 bases). CDR1 SEHNR and CDR2 FQNEAQ come from the germline V gene (reference sequence). The CDR3 loop spans 16 amino acids. The V end was cut by 5 bases, the J end by 0 bases, with 14 bases between.